Listed below are T cell receptor beta chains from one sample, sequenced in a study of regulatory T cells in long-lasting Graves disease. TCRdb passed the multiplex PCR reads through MiXCR, listing each CDR3 protein once. Of about 540,000 distinct CDR3 sequences in the sample, approximately 13% were seen once. This sample also belongs to another study, concerning T cells in Graves' hyperthyroidism and ophthalmopathy.

Source: peripheral blood mononuclear cells (PBMCs), taken at new diagnosis, from a patient treated with antithyroid drugs. These receptors all come from a young man with Graves disease. Each CDR3 is given with its conserved first and last residue. A D gene is named only where the DNA matches it firmly. A row's size may be missing; if present it is once, few, many or a size class.

NA	TRBV7-8	TRBJ1-1	13	NA	TGTGCCAGCAGCTTAGCGTCAGAACGGGAGGCTTTCTTT	CASSLASEREAFF
many	TRBV2	TRBJ1-1	11	TRBD1	TGTGCCAGCTCAGGGGGGGGCCGAGCTTTCTTT	CASSGGGRAFF
NA	TRBV10-3	TRBJ2-3	13	NA	TGTGCCCTAGGACAGCCCCCCGCAGATACGCAGTATTTT	CALGQPPADTQYF
many	TRBV6-5	TRBJ1-2	15	NA	TGTGCCAGCAGTTACTCGAAGGGCAGGACCTATGGCTACACCTTC	CASSYSKGRTYGYTF
many	TRBV12-5	TRBJ2-1	15	NA	TGTGCTAGTGGTCACGGAATTACAGAGAATTCAGTGCAGTTCTTC	CASGHGITENSVQFF
NA	TRBV30	TRBJ1-6	13	NA	TGTGCCTTCCATCGACAGGAGAATTCACCCCTCCACTTT	CAFHRQENSPLHF
NA	TRBV6-1	TRBJ2-3	13	NA	TGTGCCAGCAGCGACCTCAGGGAAGATACGCAGTATTTT	CASSDLREDTQYF
few	TRBV3-1	TRBJ1-2	14	NA	TGTGCCAGCAGCCAAGATAGGATTGGGGCTGGCTACACCTTC	CASSQDRIGAGYTF
NA	TRBV5-1	TRBJ1-4	15	TRBD1	TGCGCCAGCTCACCCTGGGGACAGATTAATGAAAAACTGTTTTTT	CASSPWGQINEKLFF
NA	TRBV20-1	TRBJ2-7	11	NA	TGCAGTGCAATGTATGGGGGTAAGCAGTACTTC	CSAMYGGKQYF
few	TRBV2	TRBJ1-4	14	NA	TGTGCCAGCAGTGACAGGAATTCGAATGAAAAACTGTTTTTT	CASSDRNSNEKLFF
NA	TRBV20-1	TRBJ1-2	13	NA	TGCAGTGCTTTACCTCCAGGGAACTATGGCTACACCTTC	CSALPPGNYGYTF
many	TRBV5-1	TRBJ2-7	18	TRBD2	TGCGCCAGCAGCTTGGATCGTGGGGCCAAGGCGGGAGGCTCCGAGCAGTACTTC	CASSLDRGAKAGGSEQYF
many	TRBV7-2	TRBJ1-5	13	NA	TGTGCCAGTCGCGGGGCCTCGAATCAGCCCCAGCATTTT	CASRGASNQPQHF
few	TRBV9	TRBJ2-7	16	TRBD2	TGTGCCAGCAGCCCTCGGCGTTCAGCGGGAGTATACGAGCAGTACTTC	CASSPRRSAGVYEQYF
many	TRBV20-1	TRBJ2-5	11	NA	TGCAGTGCCCCATCCGAAGAGACCCAGTACTTC	CSAPSEETQYF
many	TRBV27	TRBJ2-6	16	NA	TGTGCCAGCAGCATTATGGGGAGCTCTGGGGCCAACGTCCTGACTTTC	CASSIMGSSGANVLTF
NA	TRBV5-1	TRBJ1-6	15	TRBD1	TGCGCCAGCAGCACCGGACAGGGGTTCGGTTCACCCCTCCACTTT	CASSTGQGFGSPLHF
many	TRBV6-1	TRBJ2-7	14	NA	TGTGCCAGCAGTGGATCCGGGAAACCCTACGAGCAGTACTTC	CASSGSGKPYEQYF
few	TRBV19	TRBJ1-5	14	NA	TGTGCCAGTAGTCCGTCCCCCCGGGGTCGGCCCCAGCATTTT	CASSPSPRGRPQHF
NA	TRBV6-1	TRBJ1-5	18	NA	TGTGCCAGCAGTGAAGTTTTGAGACAAACGGTGGGAAATCAGCCCCAGCATTTT	CASSEVLRQTVGNQPQHF
many	TRBV5-1	TRBJ1-2	14	NA	TGCGCCAGCGGAAATCCAGGGGAAAACTATGGCTACACCTTC	CASGNPGENYGYTF
few	TRBV29-1	TRBJ2-7	16	TRBD2	TGCAGCGTTGAAGAAGGTCACAAGAGCGGGAGGAGGGAGCAGTACTTC	CSVEEGHKSGRREQYF
many	TRBV25-1	TRBJ2-5	17	TRBD2	TGTGCCAGCAGTGAACTTACTAGCGGGAGGGCCCAAGAGACCCAGTACTTC	CASSELTSGRAQETQYF
many	TRBV2	TRBJ2-1	12	TRBD2	TGTGCCAGCTGTAGACTAGCAAATGAGCAGTTCTTC	CASCRLANEQFF
NA	TRBV3-1	TRBJ2-5	15	TRBD1	TGTGCCAGCAGCCAAGGGGACAGGAACCAAGAGACCCAGTACTTC	CASSQGDRNQETQYF
many	TRBV27	TRBJ1-3	17	NA	TGTGCCAGCAGTTTATGGCCGAGGATGAGCTCTGGAAACACCATATATTTT	CASSLWPRMSSGNTIYF
few	TRBV7-9	TRBJ2-2	20	NA	TGTGCCAGCAGCTTAGCGGTCGGCTTTCTCATCCCCTTCGGGACCGGGGAGCTGTTTTTT	CASSLAVGFLIPFGTGELFF
many	TRBV6-1	TRBJ1-2	10	NA	TGTGCCAGCAGTGGTTTTGGCTACACCTTC	CASSGFGYTF
few	TRBV27	TRBJ1-6	15	NA	TGTGCCTCTCGAGGCCAACAGGGCCCTTACTCACCCCTCCACTTT	CASRGQQGPYSPLHF
NA	TRBV18	TRBJ1-4	16	NA	TGTGCCAGCTCACCTACAGGTTACCGGGGCTATGAAAAACTGTTTTTT	CASSPTGYRGYEKLFF
many	TRBV6-2/TRBV6-3	TRBJ2-2	16	TRBD2	TGTGCCAGCAGTGAACGGGGACTAACGAACACCGGGGAGCTGTTTTTT	CASSERGLTNTGELFF
many	TRBV6-2/TRBV6-3	TRBJ2-7	14	NA	TGTGCCAGCAGTTACAACGGGGGATTAAGCGAGCAGTACTTC	CASSYNGGLSEQYF
many	TRBV7-3	TRBJ2-7	13	TRBD2	TGTGCCAGCAGCGCCGGGACTAGCTACGAGCAGTACTTC	CASSAGTSYEQYF
few	TRBV13	TRBJ1-1	15	NA	TGTGCCAGCAGCTTTTCCCCACCCTTGAACACTGAAGCTTTCTTT	CASSFSPPLNTEAFF
many	TRBV6-1	TRBJ1-2	12	TRBD1	TGTGCCGCCGGGACAGGGGGAGTTGGCTACACCTTC	CAAGTGGVGYTF
many	TRBV3-1	TRBJ1-2	13	TRBD1	TGTGCCAGCAGCCAAGATGGGGTACAGGGGAGGACCTTC	CASSQDGVQGRTF
many	TRBV15	TRBJ1-5	14	TRBD1	TGTGCCACCAGCATAGAACAGGGGCAACAGCCCCAGCATTTT	CATSIEQGQQPQHF
many	TRBV6-2/TRBV6-3	TRBJ2-7	15	TRBD2	TGTGCCAGCAGTTTCCGGACTAGTTCGTTCCTCGAGCAGTACTTC	CASSFRTSSFLEQYF
many	TRBV3-1	TRBJ1-2	14	TRBD1	TGTGCCAGCAGCCAGAGGACAGGCGAGGCTGGCTACACCTTC	CASSQRTGEAGYTF
NA	TRBV3-1	TRBJ2-5	13	NA	TGTGCCAGCAGCCTTCAGCCCCGGGAGACCCAGTACTTC	CASSLQPRETQYF
many	TRBV11-3	TRBJ1-4	15	NA	TGTGCCAGCAGTTCCTTACAAGGGATTTCTGAAAAACTGTTTTTT	CASSSLQGISEKLFF
many	TRBV7-2	TRBJ2-1	16	TRBD2	TGTGCCAGCAGCTTAGCACGGACTAGCAGACACAATGAGCAGTTCTTC	CASSLARTSRHNEQFF
many	TRBV12-3/TRBV12-4	TRBJ2-7	13	NA	TGTGCCAGCAGTTTATCACAGGACTACGAGCAGTACTTC	CASSLSQDYEQYF
NA	TRBV7-9	TRBJ1-1	13	NA	TGTGCCAGCAGCTTAGCGGGGGCCGGGGAAGCTTTCTTT	CASSLAGAGEAFF
many	TRBV18	TRBJ1-1	14	NA	TGTGCCAGCTCACCAAAACAGGGGAACACTGAAGCTTTCTTT	CASSPKQGNTEAFF